The 27 T cell receptor beta chains below were found in one sample sequenced in a study of neurological immune-mediated disorders. TCRdb itself ran the 5' RACE reads through MiXCR, one entry per CDR3 protein. The sample holds 50,000 to 70,000 distinct CDR3 sequences, 2% to 2.5% seen once. The specimen was PBMCs. The receptors stem from a man aged 45-65 years with multiple sclerosis.

This clonotype was detected ten times or more. The V and J genes are TRBV9 and TRBJ2-2; maybe TRBD2 (5 bases). The CDR3 is 15 residues long. Germline loops: CDR1 SGDLS, CDR2 YYNGEE. V gave up 5 bases and J gave up 2 bases, with 13 bases separating them. CDR3: CASRLGDTNTGELFF. The CDR3 bases are TGTGCCAGCAGGCTGGGAGACACCAACACCGGGGAGCTGTTTTTT.

This clonotype showed up many times. This rearrangement joins TRBV5-1 to TRBJ2-7; D remains ambiguous. The germline V gene encodes CDR1 SGHRS and CDR2 YFSETQ. The CDR3 is made up of 12 amino acids. Trimming stripped 7 bases from V and 4 bases from J, with 12 bases between. CDR3 DNA sequence: TGCGCCAGCCGCTCGCAATTGTACGAGCAGTACTTC. Translation: CASRSQLYEQYF.

There are many counts of this clonotype. The chain combines TRBV2 with TRBJ2-5; 13 bases line up with TRBD2. V lost 6 bases and J lost 5; bases outside the gene matches: 6. The CDR3 has 15 amino acids. Germline V gene sequence: CDR1 SNHLY, CDR2 FYNNEI. CDR3 loop: CASSRTSGGAETQYF. In nucleotides, the CDR3 is TGTGCCAGCAGCAGGACTAGCGGGGGAGCGGAGACCCAGTACTTC.

This clonotype was picked up many times. The V call is TRBV19, the J call TRBJ2-5, with no clear D. CDR1 is LNHDA, CDR2 SQIVND, per germline (reference sequence). This CDR3 comprises 12 residues. The germline V and J ends were trimmed by 0 bases and 5 bases, with 4 bases remaining between them. In nucleotides, the CDR3 is TGTGCCAGTAGTATAGAAGGGGAGACCCAGTACTTC. Amino acid sequence: CASSIEGETQYF. The variable domain in full, with the rest retrieved from reference TRBV19 and TRBJ2-5, is DGGITQSPKYLFRKEGQNVTLSCEQNLNHDAMYWYRQDPGQGLRLIYYSQIVNDFQKGDIAEGYSVSREKKESFPLTVTSAQKNPTAFYLCASSIEGETQYFGPGTRLLVL.

This clonotype was seen many times. The V call is TRBV5-1, the J call TRBJ2-1; 11 nucleotides match TRBD1. The CDR3 sequence is 14 residues long. The germline CDR1 and CDR2 sequences are SGHRS and YFSETQ. The ends lost 1 base at V and 9 bases at J; junction bases unmatched: 3. CDR3 amino acids: CASSLWTGGLEQFF. The CDR3 DNA sequence: TGCGCCAGCAGCTTGTGGACAGGGGGCCTTGAGCAGTTCTTC.

This clonotype was recorded many times. The V and J genes are TRBV20-1 and TRBJ2-6; TRBD1 agrees at 9 bases. The CDR3 covers 18 residues. V gave up 1 base and J gave up 1 base; unmatched junction bases: 8. The germline V gene encodes CDR1 DFQATT and CDR2 SNEGSKA (reference sequence). The DNA of the CDR3 is TGCAGTGCTAGAGGCAGGACAGGGGCTGGTTCTGGGGCCAACGTCCTGACTTTC. It is translated as CSARGRTGAGSGANVLTF.

This clonotype was counted many times. The chain combines TRBV9 with TRBJ1-1, with D possibly matching TRBD1 (5 bases). With 1 base removed from V and 2 bases from J, the gap between germline ends came to 9 bases. The CDR3 loop spans 14 amino acids. CDR1 SGDLS and CDR2 YYNGEE come from the germline V gene. CDR3 nucleotides: TGTGCCAGCAGCGTATGGGACGGAAACACTGAAGCTTTCTTT. It encodes CASSVWDGNTEAFF.

This clonotype was recorded many times. J is TRBJ1-2 and V is TRBV27, with 10 positions matching TRBD1. Germline V gene sequence: CDR1 MNHEY, CDR2 SMNVEV (reference sequence). CDR3 length: 14 residues. V shed 3 bases and J 6 bases; nucleotides not matched to a gene: 4. The CDR3 protein is CASSFRDRGHGYTF. The CDR3 coding sequence is TGTGCCAGCAGTTTTAGGGACAGGGGCCATGGCTACACCTTC.

This clonotype was observed many times. The V call is TRBV20-1, the J call TRBJ1-5; D is ambiguous. This CDR3 has 14 residues. With 3 bases removed from V and 0 bases from J, the gap between germline ends came to 9 bases. Germline-derived CDR1 and CDR2 are DFQATT and SNEGSKA (reference sequence). The CDR3 bases are TGCAGTGCTAGCTTCGGGGATAGCAATCAGCCCCAGCATTTT. Translation: CSASFGDSNQPQHF.

This clonotype was counted ten times or more. The V call is TRBV15, the J call TRBJ2-7; no definite D call. CDR1 is LNHNV and CDR2 is YYDKDF in the germline V gene (reference sequence). V was trimmed by 0 bases and J by 0 bases, leaving 9 bases between them. The CDR3 sequence is 15 residues long. The CDR3 reads CATSRDSLGSYEQYF. The CDR3 DNA sequence: TGTGCCACCAGCAGAGACTCGCTGGGCTCCTACGAGCAGTACTTC. Based on the CDR3 plus reference TRBV15 and TRBJ2-7, the full variable domain is DAMVIQNPRYQVTQFGKPVTLSCSQTLNHNVMYWYQQKSSQAPKLLFHYYDKDFNNEADTPDNFQSRRPNTSFCFLDIRSPGLGDTAMYLCATSRDSLGSYEQYFGPGTRLTVT.

Ten or more counts support this clonotype. This rearrangement joins TRBV7-8 to TRBJ2-3; the D gene is possibly TRBD1 (5 bases). Trimming took off 2 bases at V and 4 bases at J, with 10 bases between the two ends. The germline V gene encodes CDR1 SGHVS and CDR2 FQNEAQ. This CDR3 is 14 amino acids long. The CDR3 is CASSLQVGPDTQYF. The CDR3 bases are TGTGCCAGCAGCTTACAGGTGGGGCCAGATACGCAGTATTTT.

Ten or more counts support this clonotype. The chain combines TRBV5-1 with TRBJ2-7; 10 bases fit TRBD1. Germline V gene lookup returns CDR1 SGHRS and CDR2 YFSETQ. This CDR3 is built from 15 residues. The trim removed 2 bases at V and 0 bases at J, leaving 2 bases unmatched. The CDR3 protein is CASSLGQGDSYEQYF. As DNA, the CDR3 is TGCGCCAGCAGCTTAGGACAGGGGGACTCCTACGAGCAGTACTTC.

This clonotype came up many times. As DNA, the CDR3 is TGTGCCAGCAGCGGACTTCAGACCCAGTACTTC. Translating gives CASSGLQTQYF. The V call is TRBV9, the J call TRBJ2-5; D unclear. Germline CDR1 SGDLS, CDR2 YYNGEE. Trimming took off 3 bases at V and 6 bases at J, with 6 bases between the two ends. This CDR3 has 11 residues. Variable domain in full (rest from reference TRBV9 and TRBJ2-5): DSGVTQTPKHLITATGQRVTLRCSPRSGDLSVYWYQQSLDQGLQFLIQYYNGEERAKGNILERFSAQQFPDLHSELNLSSLELGDSALYFCASSGLQTQYFGPGTRLLVL.

This clonotype has at least ten counts. The chain employs TRBV20-1 and TRBJ1-1; 9 bases agree with TRBD1. There are 18 residues in the CDR3. The J segment lost 0 bases and the V segment lost 3 bases, leaving 14 bases of the junction unmatched. The germline CDR1 and CDR2 sequences are DFQATT and SNEGSKA (reference sequence). The CDR3 loop reads CSASKVRPGQGMNTEAFF. Here the CDR3 DNA reads TGCAGTGCTAGTAAGGTCAGGCCGGGACAGGGCATGAACACTGAAGCTTTCTTT.

This clonotype was observed many times. V usage is TRBV5-8 and J usage is TRBJ2-3, with D tentatively TRBD1 (5 bases). The V end lost 2 bases, the J end lost 0 bases, and 13 bases lay between the germline ends. Germline V gene sequence: CDR1 SGHTS, CDR2 YDEGEE. The CDR3 has 16 amino acids. The CDR3 region has the DNA TGTGCCAGCAGCTTAGGGGCTCTACCGAGCACAGATACGCAGTATTTT. As protein: CASSLGALPSTDTQYF.

This clonotype was observed many times. The V call is TRBV15, the J call TRBJ1-5; perhaps TRBD1 as D (6 bases). Trimming left V 9 bases short and J 0 bases short, with 9 bases between. The CDR3 has 13 residues. Germline CDR1 reads LNHNV; CDR2 reads YYDKDF (reference sequence). CDR3 coding DNA: TGTGCCACTGGACAGAGTAGCAATCAGCCCCAGCATTTT. It translates to CATGQSSNQPQHF.

This clonotype was recorded many times. Relative to the germline gene, one junction end is altered; a read error may explain this. The chain joins TRBV12-3 or TRBV12-4 to TRBJ2-7, with TRBD2 matching over 8 bases. This CDR3 spans 14 amino acids. The CDR3 DNA reads TGTGCCAGCAGTTTAGCGTCATTTAGGGGACTAGTCTTCTTC. Residues: CASSLASFRGLVFF.

On this clonotype itself: Sequence at one end of the junction differs from germline and may be a read error. The chain couples TRBV7-2 to TRBJ1-6, with D possibly matching TRBD1 (6 bases). The V gene's germline CDR1 is SGHTA and CDR2 FQGNSA. This CDR3 has 15 residues. The CDR3 coding sequence is TGTGCCAGCAGCTTAGCCGGGGGCGGTAATTCAACCCTCAACTTT. This encodes CASSLAGGGNSTLNF.

This clonotype was seen at least ten times. The genes are TRBV12-3 or TRBV12-4 and TRBJ1-2, with TRBD1 as a possible D gene (6 bases). This CDR3 region has 16 residues. V lost 4 bases, J lost 0 bases, and 15 bases lay in between. Here the CDR3 reads CASSSTGIQPNYGYTF. In DNA form, the CDR3 reads TGTGCCAGCAGTTCGACAGGAATCCAACCTAACTATGGCTACACCTTC.

This clonotype was recorded many times. The genes are TRBV5-6 and TRBJ2-4; 11 bases agree with TRBD1. J gave up 1 base and V 3 bases, and 3 bases lay outside the gene matches. Germline V gene lookup returns CDR1 SGHDT and CDR2 YYEEEE. CDR3 length: 16 residues. The CDR3 DNA reads TGTGCCAGCAGCTGGACAGGGGGCGATGCCAAAAACATTCAGTACTTC. This translates into CASSWTGGDAKNIQYF.

This clonotype has ten or more counts. V and J are TRBV3-1 and TRBJ2-5; D unresolved. V was cut by 3 bases and J by 2 bases, with 10 bases left in between. The germline gives CDR1 LGHDT, CDR2 YNNKEL (reference sequence). This CDR3 comprises 14 residues. The CDR3 DNA reads as TGTGCCAGCAGCCACCAGAGGCAGCAAGAGACCCAGTACTTC. The encoded protein is CASSHQRQQETQYF.

This clonotype was seen repeatedly, ten times or more. J is TRBJ1-1 and V is TRBV7-9; no clear D gene. CDR1 and CDR2 from the germline V gene are SEHNR and FQNEAQ (reference sequence). V gave up 1 base and J gave up 10 bases, with 10 bases separating them. This CDR3 is 12 amino acids long. Here the CDR3 reads CASSLESFGAFF. The CDR3 coding sequence is TGTGCCAGCAGCTTAGAGAGTTTTGGAGCTTTCTTT.

This clonotype was seen many times. CDR3 DNA sequence: TGCAGTGCAAGACAGGGTTTACCCTATCAGCCCCAGCATTTT. As protein: CSARQGLPYQPQHF. The chain is built from TRBV20-1 and TRBJ1-5, with 7 bases identical to TRBD1. With V trimmed by 6 bases and J by 5 bases, 10 bases remained unmatched. CDR1 is DFQATT, CDR2 SNEGSKA, per germline (reference sequence). The CDR3 has 14 amino acids.

This clonotype was picked up a small number of times. This clone may be a read error of a much larger clone one base away. V gene TRBV5-8 combines with J gene TRBJ1-4; a possible D gene is TRBD1 (6 bases). The V gene's germline CDR1 is SGHTS and CDR2 YDEGEE. The CDR3 covers 15 residues. V gave up 1 base and J gave up 7 bases, with 14 bases separating them. CDR3 DNA: TGTGCCAGCAGCTTGAGGGGGAATGAAGGTGAAAAACTGTTTTTT. Protein product: CASSLRGNEGEKLFF.

There are many counts of this clonotype. The chain couples TRBV6-5 to TRBJ1-5; D is unclear. The CDR3 has 14 residues. Germline CDR1 reads MNHEY; CDR2 reads SVGAGI. The V end lost 4 bases, the J end lost 4 bases, and 11 bases lay between the germline ends. Here the CDR3 DNA reads TGTGCCAGCAGTTCCTGGCAGGTGAATCAGCCCCAGCATTTT. This codes for CASSSWQVNQPQHF.

This clonotype occurred many times. In nucleotides, the CDR3 is TGTGCCAGCAGCCCCGGACTAGGGACCGGGGAGCTGTTTTTT. Translating gives CASSPGLGTGELFF. The genes are TRBV7-2 and TRBJ2-2, with 7 bases lining up with TRBD2. This CDR3 has 14 amino acids. The V gene end was trimmed by 5 bases and the J gene end by 5 bases; junction bases not matched to a gene: 5. Germline V gene lookup returns CDR1 SGHTA and CDR2 FQGNSA. Supplemented by reference TRBV7-2 and TRBJ2-2, the full variable domain reads GAGVSQSPSNKVTEKGKDVELRCDPISGHTALYWYRQSLGQGLEFLIYFQGNSAPDKSGLPSDRFSAERTGGSVSTLTIQRTQQEDSAVYLCASSPGLGTGELFFGEGSRLTVL.

This clonotype was seen many times. The chain carries TRBV9 and TRBJ2-1; 8 bases are a match to TRBD2. The V segment lost 0 bases and the J segment 4 bases; nucleotides outside the gene matches: 6. The CDR3 length is 16 residues. The germline gives CDR1 SGDLS, CDR2 YYNGEE. CDR3 coding DNA: TGTGCCAGCAGCGTAGGGGGACTAGACTCTTACAATGAGCAGTTCTTC. Amino acid sequence: CASSVGGLDSYNEQFF.